This T cell receptor (beta chain) was sequenced in a study of cytomegalovirus exposure and HLA in healthy donors. On the study more broadly: Around four fifths of 398 genotyped donors fell in the Caucasian-associated ancestry cluster.

The PCR contained 60 Vbeta and 13 Jbeta primers. The repertoire was sequenced with immunoSEQ multiplex PCR; TCRdb's copy has only in-frame clones and lacks some. In the table there are 150,000 or so clones, around 68% of which are singletons. The CDR3 is made up of 15 amino acids. The germline V gene has CDR1 WNHNN and CDR2 SYGVQD (reference sequence). V gave up 4 bases and J gave up 1 base, with 13 bases separating them. The rearrangement uses TRBV10-1 and TRBJ1-1, with a possible D match to TRBD1 (6 bases). The sample comprised PBMCs. The clonotype originates from a man aged 25 to 40 in good health and CMV-seropositive. In DNA, the CDR3 is TGCGCCAGCAGTGTTACGACAGGACAGAACACTGAAGCTTTCTTT. This translates into CASSVTTGQNTEAFF.